The rows below give T cell receptor beta chains drawn from one sample of a study of beta chain features in type 1 diabetes. Some clones are missing from TCRdb's copy, which holds only in-frame ones; the method was immunoSEQ multiplex PCR. Of 630,000 or so clones in the sample, over 11% are singletons; the top ten hold less than 0.04%. The sequenced material came from naive CD4+ T cells from blood. Every receptor here comes from a man between 18 and 35 years old with type 1 diabetes. Each CDR3 is given with its conserved first and last residue. A D gene is named only where the DNA matches it firmly. Clone size is shown for a subset of rows, as once, few, many or a class of expanded clone.

NA	14	TRBV7-9	TRBJ1-1	TRBD1	TGTGCCAGCAGCCCACAGGGGTTAAACACTGAAGCTTTCTTT	CASSPQGLNTEAFF
NA	13	TRBV25-1	TRBJ2-3	NA	TGTGCCAGCGGGGGCGACAGACGAGATACGCAGTATTTT	CASGGDRRDTQYF
NA	12	TRBV27	TRBJ1-6	NA	TGTGCCAGCAGTTTAACTAATTCACCCCTCCACTTT	CASSLTNSPLHF
NA	11	TRBV28	TRBJ1-2	NA	TGTGCCAGCACCACTAATTGGAGCTACACCTTC	CASTTNWSYTF
few	16	TRBV7-2	TRBJ1-2	TRBD1	TGTGCCAGCAGTCATGACAGGGGAGGAAAGAACTATGGCTACACCTTC	CASSHDRGGKNYGYTF
NA	14	TRBV27	TRBJ2-1	NA	TGTGCCAGCATTAGGTTGGGATCAAGCAATGAGCAGTTCTTC	CASIRLGSSNEQFF
few	15	TRBV6-5	TRBJ2-7	NA	TGTGCCAGCAGTTTCGGGACGGGAAGCTCCTACGAGCAGTACTTC	CASSFGTGSSYEQYF
NA	14	TRBV18	TRBJ2-7	TRBD1	TGTGCCAGCTCGCCCGGACAGGGGGCCAACGAGCAGTACTTC	CASSPGQGANEQYF
NA	16	TRBV9	TRBJ2-7	NA	TGTGCCAGCAGCGAAAGGTCCGAGGGGAATCTTTACGAGCAGTACTTC	CASSERSEGNLYEQYF
NA	15	TRBV5-1	TRBJ2-3	NA	TGCGCCAGCAGCTTGGCTTCCCAGGGTAGGGATACGCAGTATTTT	CASSLASQGRDTQYF
few	13	TRBV30	TRBJ2-7	NA	TGTGCCTGGAGGACATTGGGCGGGTACGAGCAGTACTTC	CAWRTLGGYEQYF
few	15	TRBV4-1	TRBJ1-2	NA	TGCGCCAGCAGCCAAGAGGGCACATTTCCCTATGGCTACACCTTC	CASSQEGTFPYGYTF
NA	15	TRBV7-9	TRBJ1-2	NA	TGTGCCAGCAGCTTAGATGTCAGGGAGAACTATGGCTACACCTTC	CASSLDVRENYGYTF
NA	13	TRBV29-1	TRBJ2-1	NA	TGCAGCGTTGACACCAAGCGTAACAATGAGCAGTTCTTC	CSVDTKRNNEQFF
NA	14	TRBV11-2	TRBJ1-1	NA	TGTGCCAGCAGCCCGATCCAAGGACGCTCAGAAGCTTTCTTT	CASSPIQGRSEAFF
few	16	TRBV14	TRBJ2-5	NA	TGTGCCAGCAGCCAAGATTGGGCTACAGGGTATGAGACCCAGTACTTC	CASSQDWATGYETQYF